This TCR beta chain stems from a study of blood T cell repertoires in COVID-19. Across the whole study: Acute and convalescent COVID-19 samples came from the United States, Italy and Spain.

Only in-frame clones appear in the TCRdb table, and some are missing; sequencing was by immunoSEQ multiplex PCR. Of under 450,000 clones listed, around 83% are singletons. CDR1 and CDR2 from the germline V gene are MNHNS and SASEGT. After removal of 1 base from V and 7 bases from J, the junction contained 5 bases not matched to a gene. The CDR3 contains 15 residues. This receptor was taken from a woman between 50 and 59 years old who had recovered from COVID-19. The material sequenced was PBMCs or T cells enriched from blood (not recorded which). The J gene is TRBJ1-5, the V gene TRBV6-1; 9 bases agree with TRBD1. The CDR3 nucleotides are TGTGCCAGCAGTGAAGGGGACAGGGTGGAACAGCCCCAGCATTTT. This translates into CASSEGDRVEQPQHF.